This entry describes one T cell receptor (beta chain). This clonotype was seen many times. Its antigen is currently not known. No qualities accompany the bases; no much larger clone lies one base away. The library was generated by PCR. The sample was run on an Illumina HiSeq 2500. The public reads were quality trimmed at Q25 with fastp and then assembled into clones with MiXCR by TCRdb, keeping productive beta chains. Identical CDR3 protein sequences are pooled into one entry, listed with their most common genes and DNA. This sample gives about 3,500 distinct CDR3 sequences in total; roughly a quarter of them show up just once. The top ten constitute about an eighth of the sample. The data derive from a study of CXCR3 chemokines and chemotherapy response in bladder cancer (dated by TCRdb to between 2021 and 2023). For the wider study: The study set out to examine whether the activity of the CXCR3 chemokine system within tumors predicted response to chemotherapy in human bladder cancer.

Spanning cysteine to phenylalanine, the CDR3 consists of 13 amino acids. CDR3 DNA is the only sequence kept; it has 39 bases, read in frame from the first base. CDR1 and CDR2 are read off the germline V gene as MDHEN and SYDVKM. The junction carries 12 bases between V and J, which are trimmed by 7 bases and 3 bases respectively. Recombination connected TRBV28 to TRBJ1-1; a tentative D call is TRBD1 (6 bases match). This receptor was obtained from a human donor with bladder cancer that did not respond to neoadjuvant chemotherapy. Sampling was carried out from a patient whose treatment included neoadjuvant chemotherapy. The CDR3 reads CASTDSWDTEAFF. The nucleotides read TGTGCCAGCACGGACAGCTGGGACACTGAAGCTTTCTTT.